This T cell receptor (beta chain) was found in a study of T cell repertoires in cytomegalovirus infection. About the study: Evidence of both CMV infection and a matching HLA type came from public TCR beta signatures. Findings of the study overall: What dominated the ex vivo response were HLA-C-restricted CMV-specific TCR beta clonotypes.

TCRdb redid the calling of the reads with MiXCR, one entry per CDR3 protein. This sample carries 150,000 to 200,000 distinct CDR3 sequences, roughly 19% of them seen once, and the ten largest clones take around 3.1%. This CDR3 comprises 16 residues. CDR1 and CDR2 from the germline V gene are SGHVS and FNYEAQ. The V gene end was trimmed by 4 bases and the J gene end by 10 bases; junction bases not matched to a gene: 11. In this sample, this clonotype turned up many times. The antigen is not known. The sequenced sample consisted of PBMCs. This TCR derives from a human donor in good health (CMV status not recorded). Some clones in this sample may be carry-over from other donors' samples. V usage is TRBV7-6 and J usage is TRBJ1-6, with 9 bases matching TRBD1. This CDR3 reads CASSSTPGQGLSPLHF. The DNA for the CDR3 is TGTGCCAGCAGCTCGACGCCGGGACAGGGATTGTCACCCCTCCACTTT. Full variable domain (remainder filled in from reference TRBV7-6 and TRBJ1-6): GAGVSQSPRYKVTKRGQDVALRCDPISGHVSLYWYRQALGQGPEFLTYFNYEAQQDKSGLPNDRFSAERPEGSISTLTIQRTEQRDSAMYRCASSSTPGQGLSPLHFGNGTRLTVT.